The 24 T cell receptor beta chains given below trace back to one sample, sequenced in a study of T cell responses to AZD1222 COVID-19 vaccine. TCRdb's table, derived via immunoSEQ multiplex PCR, lists solely in-frame clones and lacks some. The data hold under 200,000 clones, with more than 70% observed a single time. The specimen was peripheral blood, collected 28 days after the second AZD1222 dose. The origin of the receptors is an adult who received the AZD1222 COVID-19 vaccine.

The chain has TRBV4-3 and TRBJ2-3; either TRBD1 or TRBD2 may fit D (6 bases each). V lost 1 base, J lost 1 base, and 9 bases lay in between. This CDR3 comprises 15 residues. Germline V CDR1 and CDR2: LGHNA, YSLEER. This CDR3 is CASSQAGAGTDTQYF. DNA of the CDR3: TGCGCCAGCAGCCAAGCGGGGGCGGGCACAGATACGCAGTATTTT.

The chain carries TRBV18 and TRBJ2-5, with D tentatively TRBD2 (6 bases). Germline-derived CDR1 and CDR2 are KGHSH and LQKENI. V was pared by 0 bases and J by 2 bases, with 19 bases between. The CDR3 runs 18 residues. The CDR3 region is CASSPPRRSGEGQETQYF. Written as DNA, the CDR3 is TGTGCCAGCTCACCACCTAGACGGTCGGGAGAGGGGCAAGAGACCCAGTACTTC.

This clone was recorded only once. V usage is TRBV27 and J usage is TRBJ2-1; 12 nucleotides line up with TRBD2. The V segment lost 5 bases and the J segment 6 bases; nucleotides outside the gene matches: 8. Looked up from germline, CDR1 is MNHEY and CDR2 is SMNVEV (reference sequence). The CDR3 runs to 16 residues. For the CDR3, the DNA is TGTGCCAGCAGTCCGCTAGCGGGAGGGAGGTTCAATGAGCAGTTCTTC. Translating gives CASSPLAGGRFNEQFF.

About this clone: Relative to the germline gene, one junction end is altered; a read error may explain this. The chain joins TRBV7-7 to TRBJ2-2; D gene unclear. CDR1 SSHAT and CDR2 FNYEAQ come from the germline V gene (reference sequence). CDR3 size: 15 residues. CDR3 amino acids: CASSPDLMGSGELFF. The CDR3, as DNA: TGTGCTAGCAGCCCCGACCTAATGGGGTCCGGGGAGCTGTTTTTT. Together with reference TRBV7-7 and TRBJ2-2, the CDR3 gives the full variable domain: GAGVSQSPRYKVTKRGQDVTLRCDPISSHATLYWYQQALGQGPEFLTYFNYEAQPDKSGLPSDRFSAERPEGSISTLTIQRTEQRDSAMYRCASSPDLMGSGELFFGEGSRLTVL.

The rearrangement uses TRBV9 and TRBJ2-3; the D call may be TRBD1 or TRBD2 (5 bases each). The V gene's germline CDR1 is SGDLS and CDR2 YYNGEE. Trimming took off 0 bases at V and 7 bases at J, with 6 bases between the two ends. This CDR3 spans 12 amino acids. The CDR3: CASSVGGNTQYF. The CDR3 bases are TGTGCCAGCAGCGTAGGGGGGAATACGCAGTATTTT.

J is TRBJ2-7 and V is TRBV6-5, with unresolved D. V was trimmed by 6 bases and J by 2 bases, leaving 11 bases between them. This CDR3 is built from 13 residues. Germline CDR1 MNHEY, CDR2 SVGAGI. CDR3 loop: CASRRDLTYEQYF. The CDR3 region has the DNA TGTGCCAGCAGAAGGGATCTAACCTACGAGCAGTACTTC.

The rearrangement uses TRBV27 and TRBJ2-2; D is unclear. Germline CDR1 is MNHEY and CDR2 is SMNVEV (reference sequence). This CDR3 contains 13 residues. V was clipped by 3 bases and J by 7 bases, with 9 bases between them. The DNA for the CDR3 is TGTGCCAGCAGTTTGATAGAAAACGGGGAGCTGTTTTTT. Translated: CASSLIENGELFF.

In its sample, this clone was seen once. The chain combines TRBV4-3 with TRBJ2-1; D gene unclear. This CDR3 spans 16 amino acids. The V end was cut by 1 base, the J end by 6 bases, with 16 bases between. Germline V gives CDR1 LGHNA, CDR2 YSLEER. In DNA, the CDR3 is TGCGCCAGCAGCCAAGGTCAACGCGCCCGCATCAATGAGCAGTTCTTC. This codes for CASSQGQRARINEQFF.

The chain combines TRBV7-9 with TRBJ2-7; D uncertain. This CDR3 is 14 amino acids long. Germline values: CDR1 SEHNR, CDR2 FQNEAQ (reference sequence). Trimming cost V 0 bases and J 0 bases, with 6 bases left between them. Here the CDR3 reads CASSLAPDSYEQYF. The CDR3 nucleotides are TGTGCCAGCAGCTTAGCCCCAGACTCCTACGAGCAGTACTTC.

The chain combines TRBV6-5 with TRBJ1-5, with TRBD1 matching 7 bases. CDR1 is MNHEY, CDR2 SVGAGI, per germline. V lost 2 bases, J lost 3 bases, and 7 bases stayed unmatched. This CDR3 has 16 residues. In DNA, the CDR3 is TGTGCCAGCAGTTACCTACAGGGGACCCCCAATCAGCCCCAGCATTTT. The encoded protein is CASSYLQGTPNQPQHF.

The genes are TRBV7-9 and TRBJ2-6; TRBD2 is a possible D gene (6 bases). The CDR3 loop spans 17 amino acids. Germline V CDR1 and CDR2: SEHNR, FQNEAQ (reference sequence). The V gene lost 4 bases and the J gene lost 0 bases, with 13 bases spanning the gap. CDR3 in amino acids: CASSSRGRHSGANVLTF. In DNA, the CDR3 is TGTGCCAGCAGCTCAAGAGGGAGGCACTCTGGGGCCAACGTCCTGACTTTC. The full variable domain, with the rest looked up from reference TRBV7-9 and TRBJ2-6, is DTGVSQNPRHKITKRGQNVTFRCDPISEHNRLYWYRQTLGQGPEFLTYFQNEAQLEKSRLLSDRFSAERPKGSFSTLEIQRTEQGDSAMYLCASSSRGRHSGANVLTFGAGSRLTVL.

This clone has just one count. The rearrangement joins TRBV9 to TRBJ2-1; 9 bases agree with TRBD2. CDR3 length equals 15 residues. V was clipped by 4 bases and J by 8 bases; unmatched bases: 10. The germline CDR1 and CDR2 sequences are SGDLS and YYNGEE. CDR3 protein: CASSPRGTSFDEQFF. In DNA form, the CDR3 reads TGTGCCAGCAGCCCAAGGGGGACTAGCTTCGATGAGCAGTTCTTC. Full variable domain (rest looked up from reference TRBV9 and TRBJ2-1): DSGVTQTPKHLITATGQRVTLRCSPRSGDLSVYWYQQSLDQGLQFLIQYYNGEERAKGNILERFSAQQFPDLHSELNLSSLELGDSALYFCASSPRGTSFDEQFFGPGTRLTVL.

This clone has just a few counts. The rearrangement joins TRBV7-4 to TRBJ1-5; the D gene is possibly TRBD1 (5 bases). The germline V gene has CDR1 SGHVT and CDR2 SQSDAQ. The CDR3 is 20 amino acids. CDR3 sequence reads: CDTAAWPSSSAGPSNQPQHF. CDR3 in DNA: TGTGATACAGCAGCCTGGCCATCATCATCGGCGGGGCCAAGCAATCAGCCCCAGCATTTT.

The genes are TRBV7-2 and TRBJ2-3; weak D call: TRBD2 (5 bases). The CDR3 totals 16 residues. V was shortened by 5 bases and J by 0 bases, with 15 bases between the two germline ends. CDR1 is SGHTA, CDR2 FQGNSA, per germline. The CDR3 region has the DNA TGTGCCAGCAGCCCCTTAGCGAGTACTAGCACAGATACGCAGTATTTT. This sequence encodes CASSPLASTSTDTQYF.

The chain carries TRBV30 and TRBJ1-5; the D is unclear. The V gene's germline CDR1 is GTSNPN and CDR2 SVGIG (reference sequence). The CDR3 covers 15 residues. V shed 1 base and J shed 2 bases, with 12 bases lying between them. As DNA, the CDR3 is TGTGCCTGGAGTGCTGCCGGGAGGGGCAATCAGCCCCAGCATTTT. It translates to CAWSAAGRGNQPQHF.

The chain is built from TRBV27 and TRBJ2-7, with D tentatively TRBD2 (5 bases). From germline, CDR1 is MNHEY and CDR2 SMNVEV (reference sequence). CDR3 length: 13 amino acids. V was cut by 9 bases and J by 6 bases, with 18 bases left in between. CDR3 DNA: TGTGCCAGTCGCCCGACTCTTGGGAGCGAGCAGTACTTC. It yields the protein CASRPTLGSEQYF.

This clone has only a few counts. V is TRBV28 and J is TRBJ2-7; D gene uncertain. The CDR3 length is 12 residues. Trimming removed 6 bases at V and 3 bases at J, with 9 bases between. Germline CDR1 and CDR2: MDHEN and SYDVKM. The CDR3 sequence is CASRDTFYEQYF. DNA for the CDR3: TGTGCCAGCAGGGATACCTTCTACGAGCAGTACTTC.

The chain joins TRBV18 to TRBJ1-6, with TRBD1 matching over 7 bases. The CDR3 extends over 15 amino acids. CDR1 and CDR2 from the germline V gene are KGHSH and LQKENI. J gave up 7 bases and V 3 bases, and 6 bases lay outside the gene matches. CDR3 nucleotides: TGTGCCAGCTCACCCCAGGGGGGAGGAAATTCACCCCTCCACTTT. The encoded protein is CASSPQGGGNSPLHF.

The chain recombines TRBV6-2 or TRBV6-3 with TRBJ1-2; D is possibly TRBD1 (5 bases). This CDR3 has 13 amino acids. Trimming cost V 5 bases and J 5 bases, with 12 bases left between them. Germline loops: CDR1 MNHEY, CDR2 SVGEGT. In nucleotides, the CDR3 is TGTGCCAGCAGTGGCCGGGACCCTTATGGCTACACCTTC. Its translation is CASSGRDPYGYTF.

The chain recombines TRBV28 with TRBJ2-2, with a possible D match to TRBD2 (6 bases). The length of the CDR3 is 13 residues. Trimming removed 5 bases at V and 5 bases at J, with 9 bases between. Germline V gene data show CDR1 as MDHEN and CDR2 as SYDVKM. CDR3 loop: CASSVGGTGELFF. CDR3 bases: TGTGCCAGCAGTGTCGGAGGGACCGGGGAGCTGTTTTTT.

The J gene is TRBJ2-1, the V gene TRBV5-4; the D gene could be TRBD1 or TRBD2 (6 bases each). Trimming stripped 2 bases from V and 5 bases from J, with 14 bases between. The CDR3 is 15 amino acids. Per germline, CDR1 SGHNT and CDR2 YYREEE (reference sequence). As DNA, the CDR3 is TGTGCCAGCAGCTTAGAAGGGGGGACCCACAATGAGCAGTTCTTC. It translates to CASSLEGGTHNEQFF.

The V and J genes are TRBV7-3 and TRBJ1-2; TRBD1 might be the D (6 bases). The CDR3 has 14 residues. Between the trimmed V and J ends, which lost 0 bases and 10 bases, there was a span of 15 bases. Germline assignment: CDR1 SGHTA and CDR2 FQGTGA. The CDR3: CASSLTEGGPLYTF. CDR3 DNA sequence: TGTGCCAGCAGCTTAACGGAGGGGGGTCCGCTCTACACCTTC.

The chain recombines TRBV6-6 with TRBJ2-3, with 9 bases identical to TRBD2. This CDR3 has 15 amino acids. The ends lost 8 bases at V and 3 bases at J; junction bases unmatched: 9. Per the germline V gene, CDR1 is MNHNY and CDR2 is SVGAGI (reference sequence). The CDR3 spells CASGGRAGGTDTQYF. In DNA, the CDR3 is TGTGCCAGCGGGGGGAGAGCGGGAGGTACAGATACGCAGTATTTT.

The genes are TRBV24-1 and TRBJ1-5; no reliable D call. This CDR3 is 13 amino acids long. V dropped 7 bases and J dropped 7 bases, with 13 bases sitting between them. The germline V gene encodes CDR1 KGHDR and CDR2 SFDVKD. The chain's CDR3 is CATRRPNNQPQHF. For the CDR3, the DNA is TGTGCCACCAGGCGACCCAACAACCAGCCCCAGCATTTT.